A single sample is the source of the 28 T cell receptor beta chains below, sequenced in a study of shared clonotypes between healthy human individuals. The repertoire was sequenced with immunoSEQ multiplex PCR; TCRdb's copy has only in-frame clones and lacks some. The sample has about 680,000 clones; 92% are singletons. Naive CD8 isolation took CD45RO-negative cells positively selected for CCR7 and excluded terminally differentiated effector memory CD45RA+ cells. The source material was naive CD8+ T cells sorted from blood. The receptors here all came from a young man in good health.

Comments on this clone: This sample includes further DNA sequences coding for the same CDR3. The chain uses TRBV4-1 and TRBJ2-3, with 7 bases identical to TRBD2. V was clipped by 0 bases and J by 0 bases; unmatched bases: 6. Germline CDR1 reads MGHRA; CDR2 reads YSYEKL. This CDR3 contains 17 residues. The CDR3 protein is CASSQDPSGTSTDTQYF. Written as DNA, the CDR3 is TGCGCCAGCAGCCAAGATCCTAGCGGAACTAGCACAGATACGCAGTATTTT.

This chain connects TRBV7-6 to TRBJ2-7; 14 nucleotides line up with TRBD2. V lost 2 bases to trimming and J lost 2 bases; unmatched junction nucleotides: 8. Germline CDR1 is SGHVS and CDR2 is FNYEAQ. The CDR3 runs to 18 residues. CDR3 sequence: CASSLLGLAGALPYEQYF. DNA for the CDR3: TGTGCCAGCAGCTTACTGGGACTAGCGGGAGCTTTACCCTACGAGCAGTACTTC.

V gene TRBV28 combines with J gene TRBJ2-5; weak D call: TRBD1 (6 bases). V was pared by 3 bases and J by 4 bases, with 21 bases between. The CDR3 totals 17 residues. CDR1 and CDR2 from the germline V gene are MDHEN and SYDVKM. The CDR3: CASSFVLSGQSRETQYF. CDR3 bases: TGTGCCAGCAGTTTCGTTCTAAGTGGACAGAGTCGAGAGACCCAGTACTTC.

This clone has just one count. Here the CDR3 DNA reads TGTGCCAGCAGCTTTCCCCTTTCCCCCAATGAAAAACTGTTTTTT. Its translation: CASSFPLSPNEKLFF. This chain links TRBV7-9 with TRBJ1-4; D unclear. The CDR3 contains 15 residues. Trimming cost V 3 bases and J 5 bases, with 13 bases left between them. Per the germline V gene, CDR1 is SEHNR and CDR2 is FQNEAQ (reference sequence).

On this clone: This may be a read error, as it is one base from a much larger clone. V usage is TRBV7-3 and J usage is TRBJ2-2, with D unclear. Deletions cut 5 bases from V and 5 bases from J, with 6 bases between. Germline loops: CDR1 SGHTA, CDR2 FQGTGA. This CDR3 spans 12 amino acids. CDR3 bases: TGTGCCAGCAGCCCCGAGACCGGGGAGCTGTTTTTT. It specifies CASSPETGELFF.

This clone was recorded only once. Other DNA sequences in the same sample also yield this CDR3. CDR3: CASSLESANQPQHF. CDR3 nucleotide sequence: TGTGCCAGCAGCTTGGAAAGCGCAAATCAGCCCCAGCATTTT. This chain uses TRBV7-9 with TRBJ1-5, with unresolved D. The CDR3 runs 14 residues. The germline gives CDR1 SEHNR, CDR2 FQNEAQ (reference sequence). V lost 3 bases, J lost 4 bases, and 10 bases lay in between.

The V call is TRBV19, the J call TRBJ2-7, with D tentatively TRBD2 (5 bases). CDR3 size: 15 residues. Germline V gene data show CDR1 as LNHDA and CDR2 as SQIVND (reference sequence). Trimming took 4 bases from V and 7 from J, leaving 20 bases between them. CDR3 nucleotide sequence: TGTGCCAGTAGTACCCCCGGAAGGACTCCTAAGGAGCAGTACTTC. Translated: CASSTPGRTPKEQYF.

As DNA, the CDR3 is TGTGCCAGCAGTGAATCCCTGGGAACCATCTATGGCTACACCTTC. It translates to CASSESLGTIYGYTF. This chain links TRBV6-1 with TRBJ1-2; D gene uncertain. V was cut by 2 bases and J by 4 bases, with 14 bases left in between. The CDR3 totals 15 residues. Germline assignment: CDR1 MNHNS and CDR2 SASEGT.

The rearrangement joins TRBV29-1 to TRBJ2-2; D unresolved. V was pared by 7 bases and J by 4 bases, with 13 bases between. Germline CDR1 is SQVTM and CDR2 is ANQGSEA. The CDR3 spans 13 residues. The CDR3 loop is CSALRPSTGELFF. CDR3 DNA sequence: TGCAGCGCTTTAAGGCCAAGCACCGGGGAGCTGTTTTTT.

The gene calls are TRBV11-2 and TRBJ2-1; 9 bases fit TRBD2. Germline V CDR1 and CDR2: SGHAT, FQNNGV. The CDR3 extends over 16 amino acids. V shed 3 bases and J 2 bases; nucleotides not matched to a gene: 5. CDR3 DNA sequence: TGTGCCAGCAGCTTTCTCCTAGCGGGGACCTACAATGAGCAGTTCTTC. This sequence encodes CASSFLLAGTYNEQFF.

The chain recombines TRBV14 with TRBJ1-2, with D possibly TRBD1 on 6 matching bases. V was cut by 1 base and J by 8 bases, with 14 bases left in between. This CDR3 is 14 amino acids long. Germline V gene lookup returns CDR1 SGHDN and CDR2 FVKESK. For the CDR3, the DNA is TGTGCCAGCAGCCAAGTTGCCAGGGGCTACGGCTACACCTTC. Its protein is CASSQVARGYGYTF.

A single count supports this clone. V is TRBV29-1 and J is TRBJ2-7; 7 bases line up with TRBD1. V lost 7 bases to trimming and J lost 7 bases; unmatched junction nucleotides: 13. This CDR3 region has 13 residues. The V gene's germline CDR1 is SQVTM and CDR2 ANQGSEA. The chain's CDR3 is CSADETGSGEQYF. CDR3 nucleotide sequence: TGCAGCGCGGATGAGACAGGGTCTGGGGAGCAGTACTTC.

J is TRBJ1-2 and V is TRBV27, with TRBD1 matching over 7 bases. This CDR3 is built from 15 residues. Germline lookup yields CDR1 MNHEY and CDR2 SMNVEV (reference sequence). V trimming: 7 bases; J trimming: 0 bases; junction bases outside the gene matches: 8. The CDR3 nucleotides are TGTGCCAGCACCCCGCGGGGACAGACTAACTATGGCTACACCTTC. This gives the protein CASTPRGQTNYGYTF.

This chain connects TRBV11-2 to TRBJ2-3, with 12 positions matching TRBD2. The V gene's germline CDR1 is SGHAT and CDR2 FQNNGV. This CDR3 region has 17 residues. The V gene end was trimmed by 0 bases and the J gene end by 3 bases; junction bases not matched to a gene: 4. CDR3 loop: CASSLDLAGGATDTQYF. In DNA form, the CDR3 reads TGTGCCAGCAGCTTAGATCTAGCGGGAGGGGCGACAGATACGCAGTATTTT. The variable domain in full, completed from reference TRBV11-2 and TRBJ2-3, reads EAGVAQSPRYKIIEKRQSVAFWCNPISGHATLYWYQQILGQGPKLLIQFQNNGVVDDSQLPKDRFSAERLKGVDSTLKIQPAKLEDSAVYLCASSLDLAGGATDTQYFGPGTRLTVL.

This chain uses TRBV11-2 with TRBJ2-1; D perhaps matches TRBD2 (6 bases). The V gene's germline CDR1 is SGHAT and CDR2 FQNNGV. This CDR3 has 16 residues. Trimming cost V 3 bases and J 4 bases, with 16 bases left between them. As DNA, the CDR3 is TGTGCCAGCAGCTTTGAGGACTATATATGGTACAATGAGCAGTTCTTC. The encoded protein is CASSFEDYIWYNEQFF.

The chain links TRBV5-5 to TRBJ2-1, with 10 bases that match TRBD2. The CDR3 consists of 17 residues. J was trimmed by 0 bases and V by 4 bases; bases with no gene match: 7. The germline V gene encodes CDR1 SGHKS and CDR2 YYEKEE (reference sequence). CDR3 nucleotides: TGTGCCAGCAGCGGGACTAGCGAGTCCGGCTCCTACAATGAGCAGTTCTTC. Translation gives CASSGTSESGSYNEQFF.

V is TRBV7-8 and J is TRBJ1-2; TRBD1 aligns across 10 bases. The trim removed 5 bases at V and 4 bases at J, leaving 4 bases unmatched. This CDR3 spans 14 amino acids. Germline CDR1 SGHVS, CDR2 FQNEAQ. CDR3 in DNA: TGTGCCAGCAGCCCCGGACAGGGGGTCTATGGCTACACCTTC. Amino acid sequence: CASSPGQGVYGYTF.

The genes are TRBV27 and TRBJ2-7; possibly TRBD1 for D (5 bases). CDR1 MNHEY and CDR2 SMNVEV come from the germline V gene (reference sequence). The CDR3 totals 13 residues. V was shortened by 2 bases and J by 5 bases, with 10 bases between the two germline ends. CDR3 coding DNA: TGTGCCAGCAGTTTACAGGGTCTGGACGAGCAGTACTTC. Amino acid sequence: CASSLQGLDEQYF.

The rearrangement uses TRBV4-1 and TRBJ2-1, with 7 bases fitting TRBD2. The CDR3 covers 14 residues. V dropped 8 bases and J dropped 4; count of bases not matched to a gene: 8. Germline assignment: CDR1 MGHRA and CDR2 YSYEKL. CDR3 amino acids: CASSVGREYNEQFF. The CDR3 region has the DNA TGCGCCAGCTCGGTGGGGAGGGAATACAATGAGCAGTTCTTC.

The chain employs TRBV19 and TRBJ2-1; tentative D call: TRBD2 (5 bases). Germline lookup yields CDR1 LNHDA and CDR2 SQIVND (reference sequence). Trimming pared 3 bases from V and 7 bases from J, leaving 13 bases between. This CDR3 is 14 amino acids long. The CDR3 DNA reads as TGTGCCAGTAGTATGGACTCCTTGGGGAATGAGCAGTTCTTC. Translating gives CASSMDSLGNEQFF.

This sequence joins TRBV2 and TRBJ2-5; D not certain. The V gene's germline CDR1 is SNHLY and CDR2 FYNNEI. The CDR3 sequence is 14 residues long. V lost 6 bases, J lost 4 bases, and 15 bases lay in between. CDR3 in amino acids: CASSDVNERETQYF. The CDR3 DNA sequence: TGTGCCAGCAGCGACGTGAATGAGCGAGAGACCCAGTACTTC.

The rearrangement links TRBV5-1 to TRBJ2-4; D is undetermined. The germline V gene has CDR1 SGHRS and CDR2 YFSETQ. Deletions cut 7 bases from V and 8 bases from J, with 16 bases between. The CDR3 length is 13 residues. CDR3 in DNA: TGCGCCAGCGCACAAAGGATAGGTGACATTCAGTACTTC. This codes for CASAQRIGDIQYF.

Comments on this clone: Other DNA sequences in this specimen translate into the identical CDR3. The CDR3 protein is CASSLGYEQYF. The CDR3 DNA follows: TGTGCCAGCAGCTTGGGATACGAGCAGTACTTC. The chain joins TRBV5-6 to TRBJ2-7, with D unclear. V was clipped by 0 bases and J by 4 bases, with 2 bases between them. The CDR3 extends over 11 amino acids. Germline V gives CDR1 SGHDT, CDR2 YYEEEE.

The CDR3 DNA reads as TGTGCCAGCTCACCAACATCACCCCAAGGGGACACTGAAGCTTTCTTT. Encoded protein: CASSPTSPQGDTEAFF. The gene calls are TRBV18 and TRBJ1-1; D is perhaps TRBD1 (5 bases). Germline V gives CDR1 KGHSH, CDR2 LQKENI. V lost 2 bases and J 3 bases, leaving 16 bases between the germline ends. The CDR3 has 16 residues. The entire variable domain, with the rest obtained from reference TRBV18 and TRBJ1-1, is as follows: NAGVMQNPRHLVRRRGQEARLRCSPMKGHSHVYWYRQLPEEGLKFMVYLQKENIIDESGMPKERFSAEFPKEGPSILRIQQVVRGDSAAYFCASSPTSPQGDTEAFFGQGTRLTVV.

The chain combines TRBV7-3 with TRBJ2-3; D gene ambiguous. Germline V gene sequence: CDR1 SGHTA, CDR2 FQGTGA. The V end was cut by 2 bases, the J end by 2 bases, with 11 bases between. CDR3 size: 15 residues. The CDR3 region has the DNA TGTGCCAGCAGCTTAGCATCCGGTCCCACAGATACGCAGTATTTT. Translation gives CASSLASGPTDTQYF. The variable domain in full, completed from reference TRBV7-3 and TRBJ2-3, reads GAGVSQTPSNKVTEKGKYVELRCDPISGHTALYWYRQSLGQGPEFLIYFQGTGAADDSGLPNDRFFAVRPEGSVSTLKIQRTERGDSAVYLCASSLASGPTDTQYFGPGTRLTVL.

The V call is TRBV4-3, the J call TRBJ1-1; D not resolved. The V gene lost 0 bases and the J gene lost 1 base, with 6 bases spanning the gap. CDR3 length: 14 residues. Germline lookup yields CDR1 LGHNA and CDR2 YSLEER. CDR3 sequence: CASSQDRENTEAFF. CDR3 bases: TGCGCCAGCAGCCAAGATCGGGAGAACACTGAAGCTTTCTTT.

The CDR3 bases are TGTGCCACCAGCTCCCTGGGTGACATCTCGACGGGGACCCAGTACTTC. Its protein product is CATSSLGDISTGTQYF. The chain employs TRBV15 and TRBJ2-5, with unresolved D. The CDR3 is 16 residues long. V was trimmed by 5 bases and J by 7 bases, leaving 23 bases between them. Germline loops: CDR1 LNHNV, CDR2 YYDKDF (reference sequence).

The J gene is TRBJ2-2, the V gene TRBV6-1, with D possibly being TRBD1 or TRBD2 (5 bases each). The germline V gene encodes CDR1 MNHNS and CDR2 SASEGT. The CDR3 has 11 amino acids. V shed 7 bases and J shed 14 bases, with 14 bases lying between them. CDR3 bases: TGTGCCAGCAATCCGGGACGTGGACTGTTTTTT. The encoded protein is CASNPGRGLFF.